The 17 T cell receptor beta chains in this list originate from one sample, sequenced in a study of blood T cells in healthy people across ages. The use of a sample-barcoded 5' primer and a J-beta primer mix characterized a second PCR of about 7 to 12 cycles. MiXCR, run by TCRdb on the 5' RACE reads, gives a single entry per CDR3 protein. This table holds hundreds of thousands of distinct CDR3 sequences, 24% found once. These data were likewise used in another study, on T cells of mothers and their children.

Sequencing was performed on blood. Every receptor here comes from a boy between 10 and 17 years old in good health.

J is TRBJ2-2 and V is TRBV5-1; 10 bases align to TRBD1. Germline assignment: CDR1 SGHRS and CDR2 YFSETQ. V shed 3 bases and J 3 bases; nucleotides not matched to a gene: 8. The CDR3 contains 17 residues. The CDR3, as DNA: TGCGCCAGCAGCTCGAGACAGGGGGCTGTCGACACCGGGGAGCTGTTTTTT. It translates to CASSSRQGAVDTGELFF. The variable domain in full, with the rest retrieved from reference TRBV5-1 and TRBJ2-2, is KAGVTQTPRYLIKTRGQQVTLSCSPISGHRSVSWYQQTPGQGLQFLFEYFSETQRNKGNFPGRFSGRQFSNSRSEMNVSTLELGDSALYLCASSSRQGAVDTGELFFGEGSRLTVL.

The CDR3 sequence: CASSRANTEAFF. DNA of the CDR3: TGTGCCAGCAGCCGCGCTAACACTGAAGCTTTCTTT. The V gene is TRBV6-2 or TRBV6-3, the J gene TRBJ1-1; D call uncertain. CDR3 size: 12 residues. Trimming took 6 bases from V and 2 from J, leaving 7 bases between them. The V gene's germline CDR1 is MNHEY and CDR2 SVGEGT.

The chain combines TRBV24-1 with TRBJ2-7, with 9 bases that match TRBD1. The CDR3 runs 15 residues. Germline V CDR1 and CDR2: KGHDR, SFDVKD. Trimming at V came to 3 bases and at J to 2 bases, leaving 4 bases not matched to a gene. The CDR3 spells CATSDPGQGPYEQYF. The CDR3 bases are TGTGCCACCAGTGATCCGGGACAGGGCCCCTACGAGCAGTACTTC.

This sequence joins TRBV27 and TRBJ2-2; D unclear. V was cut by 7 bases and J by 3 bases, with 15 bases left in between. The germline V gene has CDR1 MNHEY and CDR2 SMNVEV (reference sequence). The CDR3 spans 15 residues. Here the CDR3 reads CASKNTEIYTGELFF. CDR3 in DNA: TGTGCCAGCAAGAATACAGAAATTTACACCGGGGAGCTGTTTTTT.

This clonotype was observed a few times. The CDR3 reads CASSLRALRGDYEQYF. CDR3 DNA sequence: TGTGCCAGCAGCTTGAGGGCCTTGCGGGGGGACTACGAGCAGTACTTC. The genes are TRBV5-5 and TRBJ2-7; 8 nucleotides agree with TRBD2. The length of the CDR3 is 16 residues. With 1 base clipped from V and 3 bases from J, the junction kept 9 bases outside the gene matches. The V gene's germline CDR1 is SGHKS and CDR2 YYEKEE (reference sequence). The variable domain in full, completed from reference TRBV5-5 and TRBJ2-7, reads DAGVTQSPTHLIKTRGQQVTLRCSPISGHKSVSWYQQVLGQGPQFIFQYYEKEERGRGNFPDRFSARQFPNYSSELNVNALLLGDSALYLCASSLRALRGDYEQYFGPGTRLTVT.

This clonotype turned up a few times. Here the CDR3 DNA reads TGTGCCAGCAGTACCGGCGGGGGGGAGACCCAGTACTTC. This encodes CASSTGGGETQYF. The chain uses TRBV7-2 and TRBJ2-5, with 8 bases lining up with TRBD2. The V gene end was trimmed by 6 bases and the J gene end by 5 bases; junction bases not matched to a gene: 5. CDR1 is SGHTA, CDR2 FQGNSA, per germline. The CDR3 runs to 13 residues.

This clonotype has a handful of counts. In DNA form, the CDR3 reads TGTGCCAGCGGGTTGACTATAACAGGGGGCGCTTGGAGCAATCAGCCCCAGCATTTT. Protein product: CASGLTITGGAWSNQPQHF. V is TRBV28 and J is TRBJ1-5; 9 bases agree with TRBD1. Looked up from germline, CDR1 is MDHEN and CDR2 is SYDVKM. CDR3 length: 19 amino acids. Trimming cost V 8 bases and J 1 base; bases outside gene matches: 18.

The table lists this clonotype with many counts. In DNA form, the CDR3 reads TGCGCCAGCAGCCGGGGGGTAACCGGGGAGCTGTTTTTT. Protein: CASSRGVTGELFF. The V call is TRBV4-1, the J call TRBJ2-2; maybe TRBD2 (6 bases). The CDR3 consists of 13 residues. With 4 bases removed from V and 5 bases from J, the gap between germline ends came to 8 bases. Germline CDR1 is MGHRA and CDR2 is YSYEKL.

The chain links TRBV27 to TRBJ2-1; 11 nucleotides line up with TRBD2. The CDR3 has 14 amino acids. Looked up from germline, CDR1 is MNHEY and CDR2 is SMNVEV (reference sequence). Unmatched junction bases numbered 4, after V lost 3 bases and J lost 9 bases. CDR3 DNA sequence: TGTGCCAGCAGTTTGGTAGCGGGGGGGTTTGAGCAGTTCTTC. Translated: CASSLVAGGFEQFF.

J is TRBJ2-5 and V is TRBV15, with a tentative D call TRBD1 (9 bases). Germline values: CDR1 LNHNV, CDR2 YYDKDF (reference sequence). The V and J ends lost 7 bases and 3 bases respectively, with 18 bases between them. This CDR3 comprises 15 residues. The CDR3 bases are TGTGCCACCACCGGGGGGGGACAGGGTAAAGAGACCCAGTACTTC. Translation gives CATTGGGQGKETQYF.

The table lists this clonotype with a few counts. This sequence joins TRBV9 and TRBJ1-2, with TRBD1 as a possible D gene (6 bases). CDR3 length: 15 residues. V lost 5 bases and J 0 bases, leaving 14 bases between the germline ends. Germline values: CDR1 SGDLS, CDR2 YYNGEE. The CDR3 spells CASSKEGTPNYGYTF. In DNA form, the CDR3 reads TGTGCCAGCAGTAAGGAAGGGACACCTAACTATGGCTACACCTTC.

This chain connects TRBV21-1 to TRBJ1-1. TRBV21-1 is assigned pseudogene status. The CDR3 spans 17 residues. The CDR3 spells CASMQSVRPTQNTEAFF. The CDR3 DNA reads TGTGCCAGCATGCAAAGCGTCCGTCCGACACAGAACACTGAAGCTTTCTTT.

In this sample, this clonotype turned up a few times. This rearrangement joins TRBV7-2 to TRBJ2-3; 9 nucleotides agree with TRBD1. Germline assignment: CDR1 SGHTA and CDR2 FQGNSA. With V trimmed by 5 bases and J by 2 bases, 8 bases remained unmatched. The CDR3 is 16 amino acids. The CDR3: CASSAMTGGPTDTQYF. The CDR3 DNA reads TGTGCCAGCAGCGCCATGACAGGGGGGCCCACAGATACGCAGTATTTT.

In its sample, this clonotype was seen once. CDR3 DNA sequence: TGCGCCAGCAGCTTGATCAGCCTACAGGCGGGGAATTCACCCCTCCACTTT. This sequence encodes CASSLISLQAGNSPLHF. The J gene is TRBJ1-6, the V gene TRBV5-1; D perhaps matches TRBD1 (5 bases). The V and J ends lost 1 base and 7 bases respectively, with 18 bases between them. The CDR3 has 17 amino acids. Germline-derived CDR1 and CDR2 are SGHRS and YFSETQ. Together with reference TRBV5-1 and TRBJ1-6, the CDR3 gives the full variable domain: KAGVTQTPRYLIKTRGQQVTLSCSPISGHRSVSWYQQTPGQGLQFLFEYFSETQRNKGNFPGRFSGRQFSNSRSEMNVSTLELGDSALYLCASSLISLQAGNSPLHFGNGTRLTVT.

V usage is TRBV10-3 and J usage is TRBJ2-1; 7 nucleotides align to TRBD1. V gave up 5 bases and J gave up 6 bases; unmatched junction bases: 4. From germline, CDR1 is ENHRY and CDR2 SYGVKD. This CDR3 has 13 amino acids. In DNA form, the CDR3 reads TGTGCCATCAGTCAGGGACAGTCCAATGAGCAGTTCTTC. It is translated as CAISQGQSNEQFF.

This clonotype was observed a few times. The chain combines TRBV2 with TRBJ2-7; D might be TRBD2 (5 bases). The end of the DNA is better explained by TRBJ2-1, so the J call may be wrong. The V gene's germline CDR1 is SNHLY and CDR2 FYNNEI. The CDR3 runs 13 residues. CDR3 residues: CASRPLGLEEQFF. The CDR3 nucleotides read TGTGCCAGCAGGCCCCTTGGACTGGAGGAGCAGTTCTTC.

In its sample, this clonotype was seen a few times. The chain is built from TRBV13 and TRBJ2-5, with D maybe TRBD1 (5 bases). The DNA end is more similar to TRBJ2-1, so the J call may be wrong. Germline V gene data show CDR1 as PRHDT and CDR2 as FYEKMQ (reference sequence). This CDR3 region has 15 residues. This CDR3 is CASSLGLLVDNEQFF. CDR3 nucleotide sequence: TGTGCCAGCAGCTTGGGGCTCCTCGTCGACAATGAGCAGTTCTTC.